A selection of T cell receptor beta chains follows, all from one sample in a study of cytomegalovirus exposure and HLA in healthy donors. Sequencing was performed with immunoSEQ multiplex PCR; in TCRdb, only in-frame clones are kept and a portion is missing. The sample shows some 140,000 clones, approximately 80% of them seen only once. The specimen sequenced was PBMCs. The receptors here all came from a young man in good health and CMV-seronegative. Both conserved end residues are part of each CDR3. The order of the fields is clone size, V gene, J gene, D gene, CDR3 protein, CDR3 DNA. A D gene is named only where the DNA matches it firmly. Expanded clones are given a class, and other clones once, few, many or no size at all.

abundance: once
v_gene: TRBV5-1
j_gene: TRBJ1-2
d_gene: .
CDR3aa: CASSPQGSCCYTF
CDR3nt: TGCGCCAGCAGCCCCCAGGGCAGCTGTTGCTACACCTTC

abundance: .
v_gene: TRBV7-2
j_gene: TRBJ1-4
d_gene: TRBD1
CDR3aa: CASSPSAPNRGRKEKLFF
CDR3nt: TGTGCCAGCAGCCCCTCGGCCCCAAACAGGGGGCGTAAAGAAAAACTGTTTTTT

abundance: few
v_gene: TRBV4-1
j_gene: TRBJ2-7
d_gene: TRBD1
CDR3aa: CASSPGQGSYEQYF
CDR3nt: TGCGCCAGCAGCCCGGGACAGGGTAGCTACGAGCAGTACTTC

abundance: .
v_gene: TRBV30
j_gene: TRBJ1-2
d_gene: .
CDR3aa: CAWSEQGSYGYTF
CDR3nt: TGTGCCTGGAGTGAGCAGGGTAGCTATGGCTACACCTTC

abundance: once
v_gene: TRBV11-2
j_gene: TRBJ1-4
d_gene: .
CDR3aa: CASSRSPTNEKLFF
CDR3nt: TGTGCCAGCAGCCGTTCCCCAACTAATGAAAAACTGTTTTTT

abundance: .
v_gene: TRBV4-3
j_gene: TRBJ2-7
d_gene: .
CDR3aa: CASSREGLGSEQYF
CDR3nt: TGCGCCAGCAGCCGCGAGGGATTGGGATCGGAGCAGTACTTC

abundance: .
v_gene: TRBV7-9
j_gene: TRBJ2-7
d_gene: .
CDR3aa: CASSSTLTGLRYF
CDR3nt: TGTGCCAGCAGCTCAACCTTGACAGGTTTAAGGTACTTC

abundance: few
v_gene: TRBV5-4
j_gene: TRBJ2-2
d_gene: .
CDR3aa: CASSLQGSDGELFF
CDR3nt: TGTGCCAGCAGCTTACAGGGAAGTGACGGGGAGCTGTTTTTT

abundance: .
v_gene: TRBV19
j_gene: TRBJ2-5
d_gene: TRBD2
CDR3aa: CASMGLAGGRETQYF
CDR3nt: TGTGCCAGTATGGGACTAGCGGGAGGTCGGGAGACCCAGTACTTC

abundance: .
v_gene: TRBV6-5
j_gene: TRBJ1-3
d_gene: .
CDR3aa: CASSYSGVPGNTIYF
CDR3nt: TGTGCCAGCAGTTACTCCGGGGTCCCAGGAAACACCATATATTTT

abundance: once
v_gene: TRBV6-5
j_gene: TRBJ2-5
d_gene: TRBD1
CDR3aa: CATQGIQETQYF
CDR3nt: TGTGCCACACAGGGGATCCAAGAGACCCAGTACTTC

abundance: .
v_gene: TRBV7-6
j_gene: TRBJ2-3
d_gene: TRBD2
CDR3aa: CASSSSGSTDTQYF
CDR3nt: TGTGCCAGCAGCTCTAGCGGGAGCACAGATACGCAGTATTTT

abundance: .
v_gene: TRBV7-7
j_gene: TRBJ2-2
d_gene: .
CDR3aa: CASSKEGQSGELFF
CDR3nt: TGTGCTAGCAGTAAGGAGGGGCAATCAGGGGAGCTGTTTTTT

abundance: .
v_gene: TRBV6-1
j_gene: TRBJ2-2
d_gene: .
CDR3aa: CASSEKAGVTGELFF
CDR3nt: TGTGCCAGCAGTGAAAAGGCAGGGGTAACCGGGGAGCTGTTTTTT

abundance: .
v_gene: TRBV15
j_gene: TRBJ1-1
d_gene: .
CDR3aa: CATSREETAWGNTEAFF
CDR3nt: TGTGCCACCAGCAGAGAGGAGACAGCTTGGGGGAACACTGAAGCTTTCTTT

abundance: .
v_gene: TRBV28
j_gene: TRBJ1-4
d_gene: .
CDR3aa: CASTSGNEKLFF
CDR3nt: TGTGCCAGCACCTCCGGGAATGAAAAACTGTTTTTT

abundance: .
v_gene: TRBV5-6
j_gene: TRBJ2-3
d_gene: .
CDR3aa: CASSWTRGGTQYF
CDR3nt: TGTGCCAGCAGCTGGACCAGGGGTGGTACGCAGTATTTT

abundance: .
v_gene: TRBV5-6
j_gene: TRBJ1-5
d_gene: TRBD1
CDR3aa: CASSLTGGELYSNQPQHF
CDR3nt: TGTGCCAGCAGCTTGACAGGGGGCGAACTTTATAGCAATCAGCCCCAGCATTTT

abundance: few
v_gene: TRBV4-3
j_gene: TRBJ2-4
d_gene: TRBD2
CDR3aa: CASSPGTSGGIQYF
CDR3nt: TGCGCCAGCAGCCCCGGGACTAGCGGGGGAATTCAGTACTTC

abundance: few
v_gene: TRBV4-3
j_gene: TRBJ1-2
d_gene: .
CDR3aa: CASSQDREGVMNGYTF
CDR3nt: TGCGCCAGCAGCCAAGATCGCGAAGGGGTAATGAATGGCTACACCTTC

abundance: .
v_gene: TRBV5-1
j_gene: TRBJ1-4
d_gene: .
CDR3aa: CASSLGSGHTYEKLFF
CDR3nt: TGCGCCAGCAGCTTGGGTTCGGGACACACCTATGAAAAACTGTTTTTT

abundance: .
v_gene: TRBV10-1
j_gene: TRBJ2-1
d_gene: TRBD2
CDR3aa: CASSEAYSGTSVYNEQFF
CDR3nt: TGCGCCAGCAGTGAGGCCTACTCCGGGACTAGCGTCTACAATGAGCAGTTCTTC

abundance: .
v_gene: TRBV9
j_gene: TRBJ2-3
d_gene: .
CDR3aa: CASSVREDTQYF
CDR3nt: TGTGCCAGCAGCGTACGCGAGGATACGCAGTATTTT

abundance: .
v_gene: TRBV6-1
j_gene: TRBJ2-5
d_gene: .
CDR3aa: CASTYAETQYF
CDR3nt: TGTGCCAGCACGTACGCGGAGACCCAGTACTTC

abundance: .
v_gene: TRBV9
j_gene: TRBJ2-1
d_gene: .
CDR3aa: CASSVAPTSLNEQFF
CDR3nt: TGTGCCAGCAGCGTAGCCCCGACTAGTCTCAATGAGCAGTTCTTC

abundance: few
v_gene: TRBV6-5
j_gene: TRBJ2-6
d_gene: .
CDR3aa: CASKSSGANVLTF
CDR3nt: TGTGCCAGCAAGAGCTCTGGGGCCAACGTCCTGACTTTC

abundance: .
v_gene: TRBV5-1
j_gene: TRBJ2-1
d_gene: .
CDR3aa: CASFRPGSGNEQFF
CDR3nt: TGCGCCAGCTTCCGACCCGGGAGTGGGAATGAGCAGTTCTTC

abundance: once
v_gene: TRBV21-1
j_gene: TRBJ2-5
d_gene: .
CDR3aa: CASPTTGSRETQYF
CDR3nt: TGTGCCAGCCCTACTACCGGGTCTCGGGAGACCCAGTACTTC

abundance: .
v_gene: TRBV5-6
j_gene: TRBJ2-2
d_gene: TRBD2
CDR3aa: CASSLAGGAGELFF
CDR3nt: TGTGCCAGCAGCTTAGCGGGAGGGGCCGGGGAGCTGTTTTTT

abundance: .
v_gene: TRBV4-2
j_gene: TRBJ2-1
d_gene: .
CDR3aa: CASSQRPQKLAALYNEQFF
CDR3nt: TGTGCCAGCAGCCAAAGGCCGCAGAAACTAGCCGCCTTGTACAATGAGCAGTTCTTC

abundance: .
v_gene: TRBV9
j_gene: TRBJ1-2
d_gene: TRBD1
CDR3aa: CASSVQGASLHGYTF
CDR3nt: TGTGCCAGCAGCGTACAGGGGGCGTCATTGCATGGCTACACCTTC

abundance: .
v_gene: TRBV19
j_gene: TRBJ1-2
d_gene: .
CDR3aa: CASSLIGFRGYGYTF
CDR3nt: TGTGCCAGTAGTCTTATAGGCTTCAGGGGCTATGGCTACACCTTC

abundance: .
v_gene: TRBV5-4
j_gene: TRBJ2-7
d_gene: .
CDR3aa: CASSLHGSSYEQYF
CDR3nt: TGTGCCAGCAGCTTGCACGGGAGCTCCTACGAGCAGTACTTC

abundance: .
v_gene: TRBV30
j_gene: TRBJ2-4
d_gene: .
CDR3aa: CAWSGLGGRLHF
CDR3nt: TGTGCCTGGAGTGGCCTAGGAGGACGTTTGCACTTC

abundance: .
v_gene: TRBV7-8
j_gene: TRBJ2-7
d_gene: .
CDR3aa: CASSFNVESGQYF
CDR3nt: TGTGCCAGCAGCTTTAACGTCGAGTCGGGGCAGTACTTC

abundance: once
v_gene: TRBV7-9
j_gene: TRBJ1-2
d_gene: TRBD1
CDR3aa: CASSLGGTGASYGYTF
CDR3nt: TGTGCCAGCAGCTTAGGTGGGACAGGGGCCTCCTATGGCTACACCTTC

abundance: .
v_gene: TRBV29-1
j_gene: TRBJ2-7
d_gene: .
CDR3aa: CSVKDRGASEQYF
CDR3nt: TGCAGCGTAAAAGATCGCGGAGCGAGCGAGCAGTACTTC

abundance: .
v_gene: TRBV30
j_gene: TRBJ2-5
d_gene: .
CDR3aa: CAWSEFGALETQYF
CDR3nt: TGTGCCTGGTCGGAGTTTGGGGCTTTGGAGACCCAGTACTTC

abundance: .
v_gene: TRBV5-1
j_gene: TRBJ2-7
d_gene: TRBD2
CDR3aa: CASSSGTSVYEQYF
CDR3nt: TGCGCCAGCAGCTCCGGGACTAGCGTTTACGAGCAGTACTTC

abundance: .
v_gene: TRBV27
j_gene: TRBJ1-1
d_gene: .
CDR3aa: CASSLLGTGNTEAFF
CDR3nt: TGTGCCAGCAGTTTACTGGGTACGGGGAACACTGAAGCTTTCTTT

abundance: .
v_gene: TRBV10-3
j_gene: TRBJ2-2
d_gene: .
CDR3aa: CAIRGRHTGELFF
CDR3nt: TGTGCCATCAGGGGGAGGCACACCGGGGAGCTGTTTTTT

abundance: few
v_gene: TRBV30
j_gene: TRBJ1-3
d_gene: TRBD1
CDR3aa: CAWKGASGNTIYF
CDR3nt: TGTGCCTGGAAGGGGGCGTCGGGAAACACCATATATTTT

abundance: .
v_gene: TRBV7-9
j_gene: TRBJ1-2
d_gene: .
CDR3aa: CSSNWGGVRGYTF
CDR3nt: TGTTCCAGCAACTGGGGGGGGGTCCGCGGCTACACCTTC

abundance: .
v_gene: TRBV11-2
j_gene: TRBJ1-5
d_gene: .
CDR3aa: CASSTGQNQPQHF
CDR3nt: TGTGCCAGCAGCACTGGACAGAATCAGCCCCAGCATTTT

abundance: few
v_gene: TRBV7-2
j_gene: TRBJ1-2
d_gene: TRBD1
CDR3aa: CASSPSGTVGGYTF
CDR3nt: TGTGCCAGCAGCCCATCCGGGACAGTCGGTGGCTACACCTTC